The clone carrying this T cell receptor (beta chain) was counted ten times or more. V lost 8 bases and J 3 bases, leaving 8 bases between the germline ends. The CDR3 totals 11 residues. Germline loops: CDR1 MNHNS, CDR2 SASEGT. Relying on iRepertoire HTBI primers and Arm-PCR of CDR3 regions, the team built TCR beta libraries. TCRdb itself ran the multiplex PCR reads through MiXCR, one entry per CDR3 protein. The sample yields 350,000 to 450,000 distinct CDR3 sequences, about a fifth seen once. The data stem from a study of regulatory T cells in long-lasting Graves disease. Overall study: More than 5 years of antithyroid drugs with positive TSH receptor antibodies defined persistent Graves' disease.

Time point described: persistent/refractory GD, antithyroid drugs over 5 years with positive TRAb. PBMCs were the source of the RNA used for TCR sequencing. Patients of an endocrinology department in Xi'an, China, were included. The TCR originated in a female donor with Graves disease. This chain joins TRBV6-1 and TRBJ2-7; either TRBD1 or TRBD2 may fit D (5 bases each). The sample consisted of peripheral blood mononuclear cells (PBMCs), taken when the disease was refractory, from a patient treated with antithyroid drugs. The CDR3 DNA sequence: TGTGCCAGCCGGGGCGGCTACGAGCAGTACTTC. Its translation: CASRGGYEQYF.